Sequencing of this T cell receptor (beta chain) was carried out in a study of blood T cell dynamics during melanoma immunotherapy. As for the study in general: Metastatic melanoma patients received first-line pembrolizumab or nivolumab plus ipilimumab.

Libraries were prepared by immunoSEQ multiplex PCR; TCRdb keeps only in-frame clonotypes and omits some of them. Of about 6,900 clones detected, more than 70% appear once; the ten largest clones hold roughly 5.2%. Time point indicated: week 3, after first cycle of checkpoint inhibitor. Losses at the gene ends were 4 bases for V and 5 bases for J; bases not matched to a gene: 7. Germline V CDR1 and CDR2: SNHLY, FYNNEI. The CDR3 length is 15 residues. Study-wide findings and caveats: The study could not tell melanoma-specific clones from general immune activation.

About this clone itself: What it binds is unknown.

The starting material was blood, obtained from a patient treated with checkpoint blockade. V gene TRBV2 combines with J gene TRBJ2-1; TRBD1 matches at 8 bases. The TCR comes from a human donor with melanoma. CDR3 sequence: CASSALGQVNNEQFF. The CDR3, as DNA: TGTGCCAGCAGTGCCCTGGGACAGGTTAACAATGAGCAGTTCTTC.